This record looks at one TCR beta chain sequence and its context. The data belong to a study of blood T cell repertoires in COVID-19. Study as a whole: T cells, B-cell-depleted T cells, or PBMCs supplied cDNA or gDNA.

Authors' methods: Estimation of nucleated cell counts was performed using reference gene primer amplification. Assay used: immunoSEQ multiplex PCR; TCRdb lists only in-frame clones, some missing. That table gives V, J and clone size, and the DNA gave D and trimming. Found here are just over 650,000 clones, more than 80% of them singletons; the top ten hold roughly 0.25%. With 4 bases removed from V and 0 bases from J, the gap between germline ends came to 16 bases. From germline, CDR1 is SGHDN and CDR2 FVKESK. CDR3 length: 16 residues. The sample was peripheral blood. The chain is built from TRBV14 and TRBJ2-7; possibly TRBD1 for D (5 bases). The receptor was derived from a woman between 18 and 30 years old with acute or convalescent COVID-19. DNA of the CDR3: TGTGCCAGCAGCCCCTTAAGGGGCAGCGTCTCCTACGAGCAGTACTTC. It codes for CASSPLRGSVSYEQYF.